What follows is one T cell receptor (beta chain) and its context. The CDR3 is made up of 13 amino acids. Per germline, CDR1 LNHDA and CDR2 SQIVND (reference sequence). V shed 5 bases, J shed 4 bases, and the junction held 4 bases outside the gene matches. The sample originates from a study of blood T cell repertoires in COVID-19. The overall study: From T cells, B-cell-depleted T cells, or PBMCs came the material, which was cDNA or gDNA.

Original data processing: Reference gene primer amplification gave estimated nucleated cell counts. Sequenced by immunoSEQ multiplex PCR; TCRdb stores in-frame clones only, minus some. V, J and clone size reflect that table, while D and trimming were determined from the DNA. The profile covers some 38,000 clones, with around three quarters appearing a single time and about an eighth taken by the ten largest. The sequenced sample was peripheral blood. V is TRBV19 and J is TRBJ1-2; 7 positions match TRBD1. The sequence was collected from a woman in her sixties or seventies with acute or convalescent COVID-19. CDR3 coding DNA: TGTGCCAGTAGTGAACAGGGGCGCTATGGCTACACCTTC. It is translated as CASSEQGRYGYTF.